The T cell receptor (beta chain) under discussion was sequenced for a study of early T cells in non-severe SARS-CoV-2 infection. Across the whole study: Sequencing was performed on bulk RNA from unsorted whole blood, leaving chains unpaired.

The protocol attached unique molecular identifiers to individual cDNA molecules. TCRdb re-derived calls from the 5' RACE reads in MiXCR, one entry per CDR3 protein. The table has fewer than 35,000 distinct CDR3 sequences, 5.6% seen once. This CDR3 region has 15 residues. From germline, CDR1 is MNHNS and CDR2 SASEGT. The V gene end was trimmed by 1 base and the J gene end by 3 bases; junction bases not matched to a gene: 6. Sequencing was performed on whole blood. The origin of this receptor is an adult who was a healthcare worker with PCR-confirmed SARS-CoV-2 infection or an uninfected control (not recorded which). The J gene is TRBJ2-7, the V gene TRBV6-1; the match to TRBD1 covers 7 bases. CDR3 protein: CASSEGPQGIYEQYF. In DNA, the CDR3 is TGTGCCAGCAGTGAAGGTCCACAGGGGATCTACGAGCAGTACTTC.